This T cell receptor beta chain was observed in a study of control samples from healthy donors and cancer patients. Trimming took 6 bases from V and 1 from J; bases not matched to a gene: 9. Germline CDR1 reads LNHDA; CDR2 reads SQIVND (reference sequence). CDR3 length: 15 residues. Profiled with immunoSEQ multiplex PCR; TCRdb holds only in-frame clones, not every one. The data contain about 40,000 clones, about 94% of them singletons. V usage is TRBV19 and J usage is TRBJ2-7, with 7 bases fitting TRBD2. This TCR was recovered from a woman in her fifties or sixties in good health. The sequencing sample was made of blood. CDR3 nucleotide sequence: TGTGCCAGTAGGTATCGGGGGGAGCATTCCTACGAGCAGTACTTC. It translates to CASRYRGEHSYEQYF.